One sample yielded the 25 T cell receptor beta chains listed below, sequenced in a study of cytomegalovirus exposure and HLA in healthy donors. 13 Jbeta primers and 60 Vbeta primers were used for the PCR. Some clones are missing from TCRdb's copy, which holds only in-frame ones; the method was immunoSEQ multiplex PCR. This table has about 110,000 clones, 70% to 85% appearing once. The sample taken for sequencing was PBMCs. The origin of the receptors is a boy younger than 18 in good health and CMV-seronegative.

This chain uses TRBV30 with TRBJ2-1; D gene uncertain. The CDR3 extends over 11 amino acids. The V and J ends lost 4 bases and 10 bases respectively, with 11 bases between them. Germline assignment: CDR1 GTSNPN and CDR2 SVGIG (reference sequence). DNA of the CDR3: TGTGCCTGGACATTTGCGGCGGAGCAGTTCTTC. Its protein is CAWTFAAEQFF.

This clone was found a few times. The CDR3 here is CASSLLPVDRVGNTIYF. In nucleotides, the CDR3 is TGTGCCAGCAGCTTACTGCCCGTGGACAGGGTTGGAAACACCATATATTTT. The rearrangement links TRBV7-9 to TRBJ1-3; 8 nucleotides align to TRBD1. This CDR3 comprises 17 residues. The germline gives CDR1 SEHNR, CDR2 FQNEAQ (reference sequence). Trimming at V came to 2 bases and at J to 3 bases, leaving 9 bases not matched to a gene.

In nucleotides, the CDR3 is TGTGCCTGTGGTCGCAGCTCTGGAAACACCATATATTTT. Its translation: CACGRSSGNTIYF. The chain recombines TRBV7-2 with TRBJ1-3; D ambiguous. Trimming pared 11 bases from V and 0 bases from J, leaving 11 bases between. The CDR3 sequence is 13 residues long. CDR1 and CDR2 (germline): SGHTA, FQGNSA.

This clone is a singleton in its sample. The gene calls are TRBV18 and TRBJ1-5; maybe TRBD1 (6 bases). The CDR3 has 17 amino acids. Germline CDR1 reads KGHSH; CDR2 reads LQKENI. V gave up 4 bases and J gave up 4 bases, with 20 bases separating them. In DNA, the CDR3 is TGTGCCAGCTCACGCGGGGGAGGGGGGATCCGAAATCAGCCCCAGCATTTT. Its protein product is CASSRGGGGIRNQPQHF.

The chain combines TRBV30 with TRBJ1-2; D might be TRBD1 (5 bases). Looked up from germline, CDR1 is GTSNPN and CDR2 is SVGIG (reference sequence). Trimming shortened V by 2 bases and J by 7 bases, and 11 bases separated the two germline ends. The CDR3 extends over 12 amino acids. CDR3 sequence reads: CAWSPRQIGYTF. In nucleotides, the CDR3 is TGTGCCTGGAGTCCCAGACAGATTGGCTACACCTTC.

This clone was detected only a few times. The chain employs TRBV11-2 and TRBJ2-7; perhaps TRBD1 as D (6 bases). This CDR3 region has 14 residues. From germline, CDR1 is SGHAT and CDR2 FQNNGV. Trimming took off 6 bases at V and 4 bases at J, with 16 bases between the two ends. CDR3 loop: CASRLGQHFYEQYF. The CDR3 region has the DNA TGTGCCAGCAGGCTCGGACAGCACTTTTACGAGCAGTACTTC.

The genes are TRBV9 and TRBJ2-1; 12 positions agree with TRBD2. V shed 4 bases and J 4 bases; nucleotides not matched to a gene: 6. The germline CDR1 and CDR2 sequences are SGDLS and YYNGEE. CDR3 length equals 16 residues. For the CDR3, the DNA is TGTGCCAGCAGCCAAAGGACTAGCGGGACGTACAATGAGCAGTTCTTC. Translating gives CASSQRTSGTYNEQFF. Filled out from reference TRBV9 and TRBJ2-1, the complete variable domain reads DSGVTQTPKHLITATGQRVTLRCSPRSGDLSVYWYQQSLDQGLQFLIQYYNGEERAKGNILERFSAQQFPDLHSELNLSSLELGDSALYFCASSQRTSGTYNEQFFGPGTRLTVL.

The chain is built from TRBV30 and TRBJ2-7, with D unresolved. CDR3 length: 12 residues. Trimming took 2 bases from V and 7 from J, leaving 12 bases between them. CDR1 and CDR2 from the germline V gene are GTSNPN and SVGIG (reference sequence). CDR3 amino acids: CAWSPGPWEQYF. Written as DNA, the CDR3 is TGTGCCTGGAGTCCGGGTCCTTGGGAGCAGTACTTC.

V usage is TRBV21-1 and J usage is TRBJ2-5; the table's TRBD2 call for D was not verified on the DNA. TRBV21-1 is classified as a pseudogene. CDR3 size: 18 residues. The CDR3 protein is CASSKGSLAGGHLKTQYF. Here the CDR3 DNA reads TGTGCCAGCAGCAAAGGGTCTCTAGCGGGGGGGCACCTGAAGACCCAGTACTTC.

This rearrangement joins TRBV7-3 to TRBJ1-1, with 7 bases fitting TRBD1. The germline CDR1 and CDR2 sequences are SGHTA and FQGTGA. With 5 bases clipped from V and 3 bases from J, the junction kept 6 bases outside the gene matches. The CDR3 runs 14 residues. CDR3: CASSDRVEYTEAFF. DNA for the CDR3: TGTGCCAGCAGCGACAGGGTGGAGTACACTGAAGCTTTCTTT. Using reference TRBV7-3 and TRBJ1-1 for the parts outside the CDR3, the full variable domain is GAGVSQTPSNKVTEKGKYVELRCDPISGHTALYWYRQSLGQGPEFLIYFQGTGAADDSGLPNDRFFAVRPEGSVSTLKIQRTERGDSAVYLCASSDRVEYTEAFFGQGTRLTVV.

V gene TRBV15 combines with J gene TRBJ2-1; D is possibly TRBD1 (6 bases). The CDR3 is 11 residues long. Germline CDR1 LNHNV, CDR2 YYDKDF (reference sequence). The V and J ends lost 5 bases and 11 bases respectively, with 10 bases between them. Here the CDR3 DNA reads TGTGCCACCAGCCGGGACATGCAGCAGTTCTTC. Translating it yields CATSRDMQQFF. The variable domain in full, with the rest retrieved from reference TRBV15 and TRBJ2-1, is DAMVIQNPRYQVTQFGKPVTLSCSQTLNHNVMYWYQQKSSQAPKLLFHYYDKDFNNEADTPDNFQSRRPNTSFCFLDIRSPGLGDTAMYLCATSRDMQQFFGPGTRLTVL.

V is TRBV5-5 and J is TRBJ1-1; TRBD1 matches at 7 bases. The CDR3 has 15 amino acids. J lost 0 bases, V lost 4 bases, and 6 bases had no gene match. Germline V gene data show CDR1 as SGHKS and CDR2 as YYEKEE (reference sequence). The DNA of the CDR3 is TGTGCCAGCAGCCTTTGGACAGGAATGAACACTGAAGCTTTCTTT. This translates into CASSLWTGMNTEAFF.

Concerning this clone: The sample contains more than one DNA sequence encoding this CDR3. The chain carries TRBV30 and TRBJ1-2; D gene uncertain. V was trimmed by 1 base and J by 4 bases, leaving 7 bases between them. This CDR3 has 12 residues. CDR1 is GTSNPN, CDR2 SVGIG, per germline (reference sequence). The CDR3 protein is CAWSDGGYGYTF. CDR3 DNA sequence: TGTGCCTGGAGTGACGGTGGCTATGGCTACACCTTC.

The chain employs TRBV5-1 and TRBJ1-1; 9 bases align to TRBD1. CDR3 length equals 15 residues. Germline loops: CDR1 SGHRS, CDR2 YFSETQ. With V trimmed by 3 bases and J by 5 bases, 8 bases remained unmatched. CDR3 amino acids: CASSYLTGGRTEAFF. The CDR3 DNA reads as TGCGCCAGCAGCTACCTGACAGGGGGTCGGACTGAAGCTTTCTTT.

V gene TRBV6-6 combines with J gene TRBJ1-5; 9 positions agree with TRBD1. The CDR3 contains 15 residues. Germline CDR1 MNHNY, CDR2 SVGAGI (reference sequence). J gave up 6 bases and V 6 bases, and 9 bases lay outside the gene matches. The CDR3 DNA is TGTGCCAGCAGCATACAGGGGGCGGGGGGTCAGCCCCAGCATTTT. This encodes CASSIQGAGGQPQHF.

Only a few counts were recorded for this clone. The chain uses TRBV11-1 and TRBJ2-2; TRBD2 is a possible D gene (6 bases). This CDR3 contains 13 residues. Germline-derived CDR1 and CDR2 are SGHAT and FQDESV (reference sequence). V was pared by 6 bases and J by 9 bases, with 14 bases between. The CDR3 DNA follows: TGTGCCAGCAGTCAAAACCGGGGGTGGGAGCTGTTTTTT. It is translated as CASSQNRGWELFF.

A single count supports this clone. DNA of the CDR3: TGTGCCAGCTGCAATCTCGGGGGTCAACGGGAGACCCAGTACTTC. Translated: CASCNLGGQRETQYF. The V call is TRBV28, the J call TRBJ2-5; D might be TRBD2 (6 bases). Germline V gene sequence: CDR1 MDHEN, CDR2 SYDVKM. The CDR3 runs 15 residues. Trimming left V 8 bases short and J 5 bases short, with 21 bases between.

The CDR3 sequence: CASSQGTGWSYEQYF. The CDR3 coding sequence is TGCGCCAGCAGCCAAGGGACAGGGTGGTCCTACGAGCAGTACTTC. V usage is TRBV4-3 and J usage is TRBJ2-7, with 8 bases matching TRBD1. CDR3 size: 15 residues. Germline V lookup: CDR1 LGHNA, CDR2 YSLEER. J lost 1 base, V lost 1 base, and 3 bases had no gene match.

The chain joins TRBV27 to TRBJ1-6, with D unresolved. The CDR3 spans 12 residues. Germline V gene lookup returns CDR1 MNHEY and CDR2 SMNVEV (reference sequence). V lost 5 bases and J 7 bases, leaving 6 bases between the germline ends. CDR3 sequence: CASSTLNSPLHF. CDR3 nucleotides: TGTGCCAGCAGTACTTTAAATTCACCCCTCCACTTT.

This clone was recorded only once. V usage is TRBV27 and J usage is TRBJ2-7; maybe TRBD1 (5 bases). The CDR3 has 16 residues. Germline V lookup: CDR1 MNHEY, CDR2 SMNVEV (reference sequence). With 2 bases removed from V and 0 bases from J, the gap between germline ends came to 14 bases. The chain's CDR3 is CASSLVPHRSSYEQYF. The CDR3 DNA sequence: TGTGCCAGCAGTTTAGTCCCACACAGGAGCTCCTACGAGCAGTACTTC.

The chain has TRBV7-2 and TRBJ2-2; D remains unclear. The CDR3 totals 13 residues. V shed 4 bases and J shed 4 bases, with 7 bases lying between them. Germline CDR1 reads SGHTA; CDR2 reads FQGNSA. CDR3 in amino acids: CASSYTPTGELFF. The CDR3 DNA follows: TGTGCCAGCAGCTACACGCCCACCGGGGAGCTGTTTTTT.

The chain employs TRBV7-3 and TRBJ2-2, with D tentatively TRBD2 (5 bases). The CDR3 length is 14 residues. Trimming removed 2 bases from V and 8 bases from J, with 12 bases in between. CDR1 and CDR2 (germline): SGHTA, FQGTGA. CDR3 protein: CASSLSRTAGELFF. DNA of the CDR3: TGTGCCAGCAGCTTATCCAGGACTGCAGGGGAGCTGTTTTTT.

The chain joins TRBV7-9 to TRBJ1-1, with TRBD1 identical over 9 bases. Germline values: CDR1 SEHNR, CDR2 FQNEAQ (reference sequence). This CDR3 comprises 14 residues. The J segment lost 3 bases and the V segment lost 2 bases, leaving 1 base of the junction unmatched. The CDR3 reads CASSLRTGDTEAFF. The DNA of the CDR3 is TGTGCCAGCAGCTTAAGGACAGGGGACACTGAAGCTTTCTTT.

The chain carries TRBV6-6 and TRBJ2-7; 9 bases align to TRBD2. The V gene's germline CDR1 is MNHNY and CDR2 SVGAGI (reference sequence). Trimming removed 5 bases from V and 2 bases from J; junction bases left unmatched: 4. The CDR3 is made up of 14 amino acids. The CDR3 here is CASSRGGRAYEQYF. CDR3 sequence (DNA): TGTGCCAGCAGTCGGGGCGGGAGGGCCTACGAGCAGTACTTC.

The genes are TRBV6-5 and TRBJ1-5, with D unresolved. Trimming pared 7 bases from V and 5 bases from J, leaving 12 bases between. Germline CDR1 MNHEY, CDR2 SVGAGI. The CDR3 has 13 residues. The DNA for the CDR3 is TGTGCCAGCATGAGAGGGAAGGATCAGCCCCAGCATTTT. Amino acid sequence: CASMRGKDQPQHF.